What follows are 3 T cell receptor beta chains derived from one specimen sequenced in a study of identical twins. TCRdb reanalysed the 5' RACE reads using MiXCR and keeps one entry per CDR3 protein. The sample holds approximately 500,000 distinct CDR3 sequences, 20% to 30% seen once. This sample was also put to use in a study of T cells expressing NK-cell markers.

Specimen: CD4+ T cells sorted from blood. The source of these receptors is a woman between 18 and 30 years old in good health.

This clonotype appeared a few times. This sequence joins TRBV7-9 and TRBJ2-1; 10 bases are a match to TRBD2. CDR1 is SEHNR and CDR2 is FQNEAQ in the germline V gene (reference sequence). The CDR3 sequence is 11 residues long. The trim removed 7 bases at V and 13 bases at J, leaving 4 bases unmatched. The CDR3 here is CASTLAGGQFF. The CDR3 DNA reads as TGTGCCAGCACGTTAGCGGGAGGCCAGTTCTTC.

The chain combines TRBV7-9 with TRBJ2-1, with 11 bases aligning to TRBD1. This CDR3 has 15 amino acids. CDR1 is SEHNR, CDR2 FQNEAQ, per germline (reference sequence). The V segment lost 4 bases and the J segment 9 bases; nucleotides outside the gene matches: 8. DNA for the CDR3: TGTGCCAGCAGCTCGGACAGGGGGCCAGAGGTTGAGCAGTTCTTC. Its protein product is CASSSDRGPEVEQFF.

The chain links TRBV20-1 to TRBJ2-1, with 14 bases that match TRBD2. Trimming cost V 6 bases and J 4 bases; bases outside gene matches: 5. The CDR3 has 15 amino acids. CDR1 and CDR2 (germline): DFQATT, SNEGSKA (reference sequence). The CDR3 sequence: CSAGTSGRGYNEQFF. CDR3 in DNA: TGCAGTGCCGGGACTAGCGGGAGAGGTTACAATGAGCAGTTCTTC.